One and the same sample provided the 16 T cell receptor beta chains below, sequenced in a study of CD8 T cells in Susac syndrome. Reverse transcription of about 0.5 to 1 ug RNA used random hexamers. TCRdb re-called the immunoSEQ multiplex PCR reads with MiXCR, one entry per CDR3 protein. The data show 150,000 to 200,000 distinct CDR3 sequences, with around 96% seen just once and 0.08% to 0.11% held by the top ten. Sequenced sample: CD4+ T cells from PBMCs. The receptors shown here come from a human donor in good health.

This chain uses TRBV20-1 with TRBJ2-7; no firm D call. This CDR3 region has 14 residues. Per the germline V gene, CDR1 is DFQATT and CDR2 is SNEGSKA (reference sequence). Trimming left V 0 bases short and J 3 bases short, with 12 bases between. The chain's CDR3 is CSARESWGNYEQYF. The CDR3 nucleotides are TGCAGTGCTAGAGAAAGCTGGGGAAACTACGAGCAGTACTTC.

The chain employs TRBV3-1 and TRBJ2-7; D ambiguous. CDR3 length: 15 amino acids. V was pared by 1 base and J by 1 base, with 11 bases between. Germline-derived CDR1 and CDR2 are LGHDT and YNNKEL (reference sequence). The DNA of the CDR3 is TGTGCCAGCAGCCAAGGTGGGGTCAGGTCCTACGAGCAGTACTTC. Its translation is CASSQGGVRSYEQYF.

CDR3 nucleotide sequence: TGTGCCAGCAGCGTCGAGGGACAGGGGGCACTAAAGACCCAGTACTTC. This codes for CASSVEGQGALKTQYF. The rearrangement uses TRBV9 and TRBJ2-5; 12 bases map to TRBD1. In germline, CDR1 is SGDLS, CDR2 YYNGEE. The CDR3 totals 16 residues. J lost 6 bases, V lost 2 bases, and 8 bases had no gene match. Full variable domain (outside the CDR3, taken from reference TRBV9 and TRBJ2-5): DSGVTQTPKHLITATGQRVTLRCSPRSGDLSVYWYQQSLDQGLQFLIQYYNGEERAKGNILERFSAQQFPDLHSELNLSSLELGDSALYFCASSVEGQGALKTQYFGPGTRLLVL.

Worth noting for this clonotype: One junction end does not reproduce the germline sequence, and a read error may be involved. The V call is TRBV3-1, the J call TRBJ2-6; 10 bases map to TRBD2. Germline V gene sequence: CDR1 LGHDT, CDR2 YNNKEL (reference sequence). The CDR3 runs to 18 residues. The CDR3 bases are TGTGCCAGCAGCCAAGCCCACCTAGCGGGAGCTGGGGCCAACGTCCTGACCTTC. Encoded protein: CASSQAHLAGAGANVLTF.

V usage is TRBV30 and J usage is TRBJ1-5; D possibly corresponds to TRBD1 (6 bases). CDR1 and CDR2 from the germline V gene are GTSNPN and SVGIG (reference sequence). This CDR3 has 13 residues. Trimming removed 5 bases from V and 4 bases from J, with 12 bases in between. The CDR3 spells CAWGRGGNQPQHF. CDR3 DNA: TGTGCCTGGGGCAGGGGAGGAAATCAGCCCCAGCATTTT.

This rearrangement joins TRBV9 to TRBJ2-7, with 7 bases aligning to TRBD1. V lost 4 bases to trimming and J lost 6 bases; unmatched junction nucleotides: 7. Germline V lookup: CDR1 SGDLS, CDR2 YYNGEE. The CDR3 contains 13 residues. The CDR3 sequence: CASSPLEGAEQYF. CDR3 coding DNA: TGTGCCAGCAGCCCCCTCGAGGGGGCCGAGCAGTACTTC.

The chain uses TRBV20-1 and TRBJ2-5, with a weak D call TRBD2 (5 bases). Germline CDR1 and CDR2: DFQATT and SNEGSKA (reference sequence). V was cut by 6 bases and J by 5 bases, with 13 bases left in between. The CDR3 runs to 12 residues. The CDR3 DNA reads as TGCAGTGCCAAGCGGTACGGGGAGACCCAGTACTTC. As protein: CSAKRYGETQYF.

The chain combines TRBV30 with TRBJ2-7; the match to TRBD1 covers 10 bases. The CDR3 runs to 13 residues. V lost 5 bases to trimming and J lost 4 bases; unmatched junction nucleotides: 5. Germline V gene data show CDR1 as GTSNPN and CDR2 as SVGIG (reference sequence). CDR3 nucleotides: TGTGCCTGGGAATGGGACAGGGGATACGAGCAGTACTTC. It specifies CAWEWDRGYEQYF.

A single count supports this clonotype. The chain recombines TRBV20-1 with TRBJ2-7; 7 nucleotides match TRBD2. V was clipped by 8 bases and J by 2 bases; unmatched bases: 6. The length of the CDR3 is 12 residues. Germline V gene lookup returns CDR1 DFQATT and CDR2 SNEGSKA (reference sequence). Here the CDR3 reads CSLGGGAYEQYF. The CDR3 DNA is TGCAGTCTGGGGGGGGGTGCCTACGAGCAGTACTTC.

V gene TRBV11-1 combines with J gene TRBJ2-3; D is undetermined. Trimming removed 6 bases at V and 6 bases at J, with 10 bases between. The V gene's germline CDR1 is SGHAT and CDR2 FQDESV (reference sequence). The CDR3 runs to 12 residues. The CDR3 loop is CASSPRSDTQYF. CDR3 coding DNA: TGTGCCAGCAGTCCAAGATCGGATACGCAGTATTTT.

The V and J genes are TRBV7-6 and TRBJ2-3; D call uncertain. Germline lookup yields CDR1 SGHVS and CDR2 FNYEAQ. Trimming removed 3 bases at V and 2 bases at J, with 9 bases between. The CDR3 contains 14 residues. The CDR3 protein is CASSFGYFTDTQYF. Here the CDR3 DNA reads TGTGCCAGCAGCTTTGGATACTTCACAGATACGCAGTATTTT.

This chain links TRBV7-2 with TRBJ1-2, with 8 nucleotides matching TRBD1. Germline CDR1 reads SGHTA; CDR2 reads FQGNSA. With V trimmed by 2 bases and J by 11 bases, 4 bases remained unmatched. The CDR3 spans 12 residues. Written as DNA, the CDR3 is TGTGCCAGCAGCTTAATGACAGGGGTGTACACCTTC. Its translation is CASSLMTGVYTF.

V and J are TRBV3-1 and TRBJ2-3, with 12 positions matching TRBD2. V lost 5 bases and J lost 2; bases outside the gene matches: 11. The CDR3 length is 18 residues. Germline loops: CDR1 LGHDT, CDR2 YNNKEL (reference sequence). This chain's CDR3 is CASSAPLLAGGHTDTQYF. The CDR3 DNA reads TGTGCCAGCAGCGCGCCATTACTAGCGGGAGGTCACACAGATACGCAGTATTTT.

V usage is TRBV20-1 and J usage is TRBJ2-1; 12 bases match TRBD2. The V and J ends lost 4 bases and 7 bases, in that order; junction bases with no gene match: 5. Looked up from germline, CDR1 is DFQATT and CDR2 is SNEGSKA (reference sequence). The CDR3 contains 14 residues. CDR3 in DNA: TGCAGTGCTACCCGACTAGCGGGAGTGAATGAGCAGTTCTTC. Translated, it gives CSATRLAGVNEQFF.

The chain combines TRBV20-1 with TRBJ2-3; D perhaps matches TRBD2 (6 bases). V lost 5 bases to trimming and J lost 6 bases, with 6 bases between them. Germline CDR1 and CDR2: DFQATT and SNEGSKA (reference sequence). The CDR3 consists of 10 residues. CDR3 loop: CSAGGDTQYF. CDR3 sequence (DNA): TGCAGTGCTGGAGGGGATACGCAGTATTTT.

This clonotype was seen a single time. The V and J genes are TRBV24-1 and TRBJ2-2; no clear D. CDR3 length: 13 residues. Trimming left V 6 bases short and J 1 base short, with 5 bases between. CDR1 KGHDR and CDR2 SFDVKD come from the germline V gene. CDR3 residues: CATSNRNTGELFF. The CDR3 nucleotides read TGTGCCACCAGTAACAGGAACACCGGGGAGCTGTTTTTT.